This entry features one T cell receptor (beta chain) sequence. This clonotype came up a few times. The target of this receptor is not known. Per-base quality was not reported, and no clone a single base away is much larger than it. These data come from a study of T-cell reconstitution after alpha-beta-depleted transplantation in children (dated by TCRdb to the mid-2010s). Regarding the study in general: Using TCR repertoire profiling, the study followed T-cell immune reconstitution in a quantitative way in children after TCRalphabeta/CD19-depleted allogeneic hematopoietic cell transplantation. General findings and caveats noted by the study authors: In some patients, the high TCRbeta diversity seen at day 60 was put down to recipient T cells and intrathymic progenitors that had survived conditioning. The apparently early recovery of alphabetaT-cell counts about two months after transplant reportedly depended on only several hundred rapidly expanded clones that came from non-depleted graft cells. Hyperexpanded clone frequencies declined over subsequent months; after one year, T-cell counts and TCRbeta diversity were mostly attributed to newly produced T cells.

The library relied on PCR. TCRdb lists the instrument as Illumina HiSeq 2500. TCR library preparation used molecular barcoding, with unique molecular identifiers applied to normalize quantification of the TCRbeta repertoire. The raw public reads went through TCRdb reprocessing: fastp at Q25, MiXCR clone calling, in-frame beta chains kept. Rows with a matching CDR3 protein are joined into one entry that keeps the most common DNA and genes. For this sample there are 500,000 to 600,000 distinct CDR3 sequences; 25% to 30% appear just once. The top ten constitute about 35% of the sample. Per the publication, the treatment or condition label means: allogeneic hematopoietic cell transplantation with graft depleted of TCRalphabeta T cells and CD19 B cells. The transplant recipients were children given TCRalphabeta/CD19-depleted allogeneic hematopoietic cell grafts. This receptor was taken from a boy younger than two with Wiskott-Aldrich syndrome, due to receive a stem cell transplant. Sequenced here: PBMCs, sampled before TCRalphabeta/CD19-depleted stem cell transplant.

CDR3 sequence: CASSSSALAGDHSYEQYF. The nucleotide sequence is TGTGCCAGCAGCTCGTCCGCACTAGCGGGAGACCACTCCTACGAGCAGTACTTC. The chain uses TRBV7-8 and TRBJ2-7; 11 central bases correspond to TRBD2. Taken from cysteine to phenylalanine, the CDR3 has 18 residues. This entry keeps only the CDR3 DNA: 54 bases, framed from base 1. According to the germline V gene, CDR1 reads SGHVS and CDR2 reads FQNEAQ. The germline V end is reduced by 4 bases and the J end by 0 bases; junction bases left unmatched: 11.